This passage covers 21 T cell receptor beta chains from one sample sequenced in a study of blood T cell repertoires in COVID-19 (dated by TCRdb to 2018 to 2021). The library was built by means of the immunoSEQ multiplex PCR assay. TCRdb carries this immuneACCESS record with in-frame sequences only. Its versions omit some clonotypes, under half of them owing to an unresolved V gene in the studies checked, with the rest unexplained. The sample has around 170,000 clones on record, 80% to 90% of them singletons. The top ten constitute under 2% of the sample. Sequencing was done on a sample of peripheral blood. The receptors originated from a man between 18 and 35 years old who had recovered from COVID-19.

The DNA for the CDR3 is TGCGCCAGCAGCCAACTAGGCCCCACAGATACGCAGTATTTT. Translated: CASSQLGPTDTQYF. This rearrangement joins TRBV4-1 to TRBJ2-3, with unresolved D. Trimming took 2 bases from V and 2 from J, leaving 8 bases between them. The germline gives CDR1 MGHRA, CDR2 YSYEKL. This CDR3 is built from 14 residues.

The V call is TRBV27, the J call TRBJ2-7; 7 nucleotides align to TRBD2. V gave up 5 bases and J gave up 1 base; unmatched junction bases: 8. Germline loops: CDR1 MNHEY, CDR2 SMNVEV (reference sequence). The CDR3 covers 15 residues. CDR3 loop: CASSVAGGGSYEQYF. DNA for the CDR3: TGTGCCAGCAGTGTAGCGGGCGGAGGTTCCTACGAGCAGTACTTC.

V and J are TRBV7-6 and TRBJ2-2; TRBD2 is a possible D gene (5 bases). Germline V CDR1 and CDR2: SGHVS, FNYEAQ. The CDR3 sequence is 14 residues long. With 2 bases removed from V and 6 bases from J, the gap between germline ends came to 10 bases. The CDR3 DNA sequence: TGTGCCAGCAGCTTAATATACGGGGCCGGGGAGCTGTTTTTT. It codes for CASSLIYGAGELFF. The whole variable domain, remainder taken from reference TRBV7-6 and TRBJ2-2, is GAGVSQSPRYKVTKRGQDVALRCDPISGHVSLYWYRQALGQGPEFLTYFNYEAQQDKSGLPNDRFSAERPEGSISTLTIQRTEQRDSAMYRCASSLIYGAGELFFGEGSRLTVL.

The chain is built from TRBV6-6 and TRBJ2-1; D perhaps matches TRBD2 (5 bases). The CDR3 sequence is 13 residues long. V lost 8 bases to trimming and J lost 5 bases, with 13 bases between them. Germline lookup yields CDR1 MNHNY and CDR2 SVGAGI (reference sequence). In nucleotides, the CDR3 is TGTGCCAGCGGGAGTCTCGGGGACAATGAGCAGTTCTTC. Its protein is CASGSLGDNEQFF.

The gene calls are TRBV5-1 and TRBJ2-3; possibly TRBD1 for D (5 bases). V was pared by 0 bases and J by 0 bases, with 14 bases between. The CDR3 is 17 amino acids. CDR1 is SGHRS and CDR2 is YFSETQ in the germline V gene. In DNA, the CDR3 is TGCGCCAGCAGCTTGGGACAGAGCACTCATAGCACAGATACGCAGTATTTT. It codes for CASSLGQSTHSTDTQYF.

The chain combines TRBV7-2 with TRBJ2-2; TRBD2 matches at 10 bases. V shed 0 bases, J shed 5 bases, and the junction held 6 bases outside the gene matches. CDR3 length: 17 amino acids. Germline lookup yields CDR1 SGHTA and CDR2 FQGNSA. The CDR3 sequence is CASSLALAGDFTGELFF. The CDR3 DNA follows: TGTGCCAGCAGCTTAGCTCTAGCGGGAGATTTTACCGGGGAGCTGTTTTTT.

The gene calls are TRBV9 and TRBJ2-5, with D tentatively TRBD2 (6 bases). The germline CDR1 and CDR2 sequences are SGDLS and YYNGEE. CDR3 size: 15 residues. V was shortened by 4 bases and J by 0 bases, with 13 bases between the two germline ends. This chain's CDR3 is CASSSRDSYQETQYF. Written as DNA, the CDR3 is TGTGCCAGCAGCTCCCGGGACTCGTACCAAGAGACCCAGTACTTC. Looking up the rest from reference TRBV9 and TRBJ2-5 gives the full variable domain: DSGVTQTPKHLITATGQRVTLRCSPRSGDLSVYWYQQSLDQGLQFLIQYYNGEERAKGNILERFSAQQFPDLHSELNLSSLELGDSALYFCASSSRDSYQETQYFGPGTRLLVL.

The genes are TRBV5-1 and TRBJ2-5; D call uncertain. Trimming took off 0 bases at V and 3 bases at J, with 9 bases between the two ends. Germline V gene lookup returns CDR1 SGHRS and CDR2 YFSETQ. The CDR3 is made up of 14 amino acids. The CDR3 loop reads CASSLDGSKETQYF. The CDR3 region has the DNA TGCGCCAGCAGCTTGGATGGCAGTAAAGAGACCCAGTACTTC.

The gene calls are TRBV2 and TRBJ1-1; 12 bases are shared with TRBD1. Trimming took 4 bases from V and 5 from J; bases not matched to a gene: 5. CDR3 length equals 15 residues. Germline V gene data show CDR1 as SNHLY and CDR2 as FYNNEI. The CDR3 region is CASSGDRGPVTEAFF. The CDR3 coding sequence is TGTGCCAGCAGTGGGGACAGGGGGCCGGTTACTGAAGCTTTCTTT.

The rearrangement joins TRBV19 to TRBJ2-7, with 7 nucleotides matching TRBD2. The trim removed 7 bases at V and 4 bases at J, leaving 10 bases unmatched. The CDR3 length is 14 residues. Germline loops: CDR1 LNHDA, CDR2 SQIVND (reference sequence). The DNA for the CDR3 is TGTGCCAGTAAGGCCGCGGCGGGAGCTTACGAGCAGTACTTC. This gives the protein CASKAAAGAYEQYF.

This sequence joins TRBV3-1 (or the pseudogene TRBV3-2) and TRBJ2-7; D is possibly TRBD1 (5 bases). CDR1 is LGHDT, CDR2 YNNKEL, per germline (reference sequence). V shed 3 bases and J shed 3 bases, with 12 bases lying between them. The CDR3 is made up of 14 amino acids. CDR3: CASSHVVRDYEQYF. DNA of the CDR3: TGTGCCAGCAGCCACGTGGTCAGGGACTACGAGCAGTACTTC.

V and J are TRBV10-3 and TRBJ2-5; 7 positions agree with TRBD1. Trimming at V came to 7 bases and at J to 1 base, leaving 3 bases not matched to a gene. Germline CDR1 ENHRY, CDR2 SYGVKD. The CDR3 sequence is 13 residues long. This CDR3 is CAITTGAQETQYF. CDR3 nucleotide sequence: TGTGCCATCACTACAGGGGCCCAAGAGACCCAGTACTTC.

V usage is TRBV7-9 and J usage is TRBJ1-4, with 7 nucleotides matching TRBD1. This CDR3 has 13 residues. V shed 10 bases, J shed 4 bases, and the junction held 6 bases outside the gene matches. Germline lookup yields CDR1 SEHNR and CDR2 FQNEAQ (reference sequence). The CDR3 nucleotides are TGTGCCACCCAGGGACAGTTTAATGAAAAACTGTTTTTT. It translates to CATQGQFNEKLFF.

The V gene is TRBV6-1, the J gene TRBJ2-7; 7 bases match TRBD1. The CDR3 has 14 amino acids. V gave up 0 bases and J gave up 2 bases; unmatched junction bases: 1. The germline CDR1 and CDR2 sequences are MNHNS and SASEGT. CDR3 DNA: TGTGCCAGCAGTGAAGCCGGGACAGCCTACGAGCAGTACTTC. This encodes CASSEAGTAYEQYF.

The chain carries TRBV7-8 and TRBJ1-5; 8 bases line up with TRBD1. The CDR3 has 18 amino acids. J gave up 2 bases and V 5 bases, and 14 bases lay outside the gene matches. From germline, CDR1 is SGHVS and CDR2 FQNEAQ. CDR3 residues: CASSHNRAGGRGNQPQHF. As DNA, the CDR3 is TGTGCCAGCAGCCACAACAGGGCAGGGGGCCGGGGCAATCAGCCCCAGCATTTT.

V gene TRBV28 combines with J gene TRBJ1-1; 7 bases align to TRBD1. The trim removed 4 bases at V and 10 bases at J, leaving 0 bases unmatched. The germline CDR1 and CDR2 sequences are MDHEN and SYDVKM. The length of the CDR3 is 10 residues. The CDR3 nucleotides are TGTGCCAGCAGTTACAGGGGAGCTTTCTTT. Its protein product is CASSYRGAFF.

V and J are TRBV12-3 or TRBV12-4 and TRBJ2-1; D ambiguous. The CDR3 is 13 residues long. Trimming shortened V by 3 bases and J by 4 bases, and 7 bases separated the two germline ends. CDR3 in DNA: TGTGCCAGCAGTTTTATAGAGTACAATGAGCAGTTCTTC. Protein sequence: CASSFIEYNEQFF.

This clone was seen only once. This CDR3 is CASSPRGTGELFF. For the CDR3, the DNA is TGTGCCAGCAGCCCAAGAGGCACCGGGGAGCTGTTTTTT. This sequence joins TRBV11-2 and TRBJ2-2; D is uncertain. The CDR3 has 13 amino acids. Germline V gene lookup returns CDR1 SGHAT and CDR2 FQNNGV. V dropped 5 bases and J dropped 4 bases, with 8 bases sitting between them.

About this clone itself: One junction end does not reproduce the germline sequence, and a read error may be involved. This chain joins TRBV5-1 and TRBJ1-1, with D hard to call. Germline V gene sequence: CDR1 SGHRS, CDR2 YFSETQ. The CDR3 loop spans 14 amino acids. CDR3 DNA: TGCGCCAGCAGCTTGTCGACCCTGGGCACTGAAGCTTTTTTT. Translation: CASSLSTLGTEAFF. Complete variable domain (other parts from reference TRBV5-1 and TRBJ1-1): KAGVTQTPRYLIKTRGQQVTLSCSPISGHRSVSWYQQTPGQGLQFLFEYFSETQRNKGNFPGRFSGRQFSNSRSEMNVSTLELGDSALYLCASSLSTLGTEAFFGQGTRLTVV.

The J gene is TRBJ1-4, the V gene TRBV2; D is possibly TRBD1 (5 bases). The CDR3 totals 14 residues. The V end lost 7 bases, the J end lost 5 bases, and 14 bases lay between the germline ends. The germline V gene encodes CDR1 SNHLY and CDR2 FYNNEI. The CDR3 DNA reads as TGTGCCAGCAAGTTGCAGGGCCTAAATGAAAAACTGTTTTTT. This sequence encodes CASKLQGLNEKLFF. The full variable domain, in which reference TRBV2 and TRBJ1-4 provide the parts outside the CDR3, is EPEVTQTPSHQVTQMGQEVILRCVPISNHLYFYWYRQILGQKVEFLVSFYNNEISEKSEIFDDQFSVERPDGSNFTLKIRSTKLEDSAMYFCASKLQGLNEKLFFGSGTQLSVL.

This clone was counted many times. The gene calls are TRBV6-6 and TRBJ1-2, with 9 nucleotides matching TRBD1. The CDR3 is made up of 12 amino acids. Trimming cost V 6 bases and J 8 bases; bases outside gene matches: 4. Per the germline V gene, CDR1 is MNHNY and CDR2 is SVGAGI (reference sequence). DNA for the CDR3: TGTGCCAGCAGACTGGACAGGGGAGGCTACACCTTC. It yields the protein CASRLDRGGYTF.